The sequence of this T cell receptor (beta chain) was determined in a study of T cell changes during pregnancy in multiple sclerosis (dated by TCRdb to about 2019). With regard to the full study: In women with multiple sclerosis, the researchers looked at how the T cell repertoire shifted as pregnancy progressed.

Libraries were constructed by the immunoSEQ multiplex PCR assay. TCRdb retrieved this table from immuneACCESS and kept in-frame rearrangements only. Not all clones are present; in checked studies, unresolved V genes account for under half, and no reason is known for the remainder. The sample includes tens of thousands of clones, with about 92% observed a single time. Approximately 2.2% of the sample belongs to the ten largest clones. Spanning cysteine to phenylalanine, the CDR3 consists of 15 amino acids. Only the CDR3 DNA is retained, 45 bases long and in frame from the first base. The trim is 4 bases for V and 5 bases for J, with a gap of 17 bases between the germline ends. According to the germline V gene, CDR1 reads SGHDN and CDR2 reads FVKESK. About this clone: Which antigen it targets is not known. No per-base quality is available; no much larger clone lies one base away.

The clonotype was recovered from a female donor with multiple sclerosis, enrolled in a pregnancy study. This specimen consisted of peripheral blood, obtained in the first trimester of pregnancy. Rearrangement joined TRBV14 to TRBJ1-1; the D gene is perhaps TRBD1, on 6 matching bases. The CDR3: CASSLGGGIVTEAFF. The sequenced DNA is TGTGCCAGCAGCCTAGGGGGGGGGATCGTGACTGAAGCTTTCTTT.